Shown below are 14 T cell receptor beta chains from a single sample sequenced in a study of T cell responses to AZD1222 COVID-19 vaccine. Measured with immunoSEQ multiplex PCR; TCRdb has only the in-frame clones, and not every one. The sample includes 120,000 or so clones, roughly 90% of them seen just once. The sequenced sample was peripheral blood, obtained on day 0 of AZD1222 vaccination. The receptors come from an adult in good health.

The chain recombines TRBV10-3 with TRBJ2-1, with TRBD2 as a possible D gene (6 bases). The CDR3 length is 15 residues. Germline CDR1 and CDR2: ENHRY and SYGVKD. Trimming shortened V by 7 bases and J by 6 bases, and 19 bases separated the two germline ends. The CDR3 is CAITEAGTSGNEQFF. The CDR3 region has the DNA TGTGCCATCACCGAAGCCGGGACTTCGGGCAATGAGCAGTTCTTC.

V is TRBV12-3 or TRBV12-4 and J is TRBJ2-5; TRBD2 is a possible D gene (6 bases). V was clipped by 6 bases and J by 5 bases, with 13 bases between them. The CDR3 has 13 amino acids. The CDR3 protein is CASSPTRMETQYF. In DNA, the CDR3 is TGTGCCAGCAGCCCGACTAGAATGGAGACCCAGTACTTC.

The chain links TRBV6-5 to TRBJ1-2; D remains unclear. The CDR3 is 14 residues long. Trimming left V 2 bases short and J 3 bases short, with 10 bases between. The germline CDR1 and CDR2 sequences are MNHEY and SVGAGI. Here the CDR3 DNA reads TGTGCCAGCAGTTACGCAGGTTTTGACTATGGCTACACCTTC. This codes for CASSYAGFDYGYTF.

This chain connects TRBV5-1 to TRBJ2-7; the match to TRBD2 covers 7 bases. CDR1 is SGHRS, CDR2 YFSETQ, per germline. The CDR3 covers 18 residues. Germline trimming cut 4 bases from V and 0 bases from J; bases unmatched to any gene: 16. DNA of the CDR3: TGCGCCAGCAGCCCCCTGAGCCCCGGCAGCGGGATCTCCTACGAGCAGTACTTC. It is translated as CASSPLSPGSGISYEQYF.

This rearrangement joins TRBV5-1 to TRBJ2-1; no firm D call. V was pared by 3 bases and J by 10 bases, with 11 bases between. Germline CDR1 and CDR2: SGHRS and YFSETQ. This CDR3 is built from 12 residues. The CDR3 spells CASSYNYGEQFF. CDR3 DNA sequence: TGCGCCAGCAGCTATAACTATGGGGAGCAGTTCTTC.

The CDR3, as DNA: TGTGCCAGCAGCCAAGTTCGAGGACGGACCACAGATACGCAGTATTTT. Its protein product is CASSQVRGRTTDTQYF. V usage is TRBV14 and J usage is TRBJ2-3; D is unclear. Germline V gives CDR1 SGHDN, CDR2 FVKESK. The CDR3 spans 16 residues. V dropped 1 base and J dropped 2 bases, with 13 bases sitting between them.

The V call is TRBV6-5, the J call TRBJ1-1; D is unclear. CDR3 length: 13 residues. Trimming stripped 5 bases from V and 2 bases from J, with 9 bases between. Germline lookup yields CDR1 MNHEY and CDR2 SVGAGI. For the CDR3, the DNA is TGTGCCAGCAGTCGACTGGGAAACACTGAAGCTTTCTTT. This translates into CASSRLGNTEAFF.

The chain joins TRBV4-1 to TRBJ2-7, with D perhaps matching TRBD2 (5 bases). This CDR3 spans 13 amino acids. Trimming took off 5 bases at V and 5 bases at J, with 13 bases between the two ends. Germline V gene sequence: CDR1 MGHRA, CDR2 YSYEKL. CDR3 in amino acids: CASSWGPGDEQYF. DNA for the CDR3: TGCGCCAGCAGCTGGGGTCCCGGGGACGAGCAGTACTTC.

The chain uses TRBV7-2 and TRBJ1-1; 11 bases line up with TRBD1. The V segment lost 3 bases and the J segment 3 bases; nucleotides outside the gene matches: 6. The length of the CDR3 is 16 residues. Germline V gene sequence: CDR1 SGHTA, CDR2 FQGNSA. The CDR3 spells CASSLGTGGVDTEAFF. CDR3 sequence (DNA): TGTGCCAGCAGCTTGGGGACAGGGGGAGTGGACACTGAAGCTTTCTTT.

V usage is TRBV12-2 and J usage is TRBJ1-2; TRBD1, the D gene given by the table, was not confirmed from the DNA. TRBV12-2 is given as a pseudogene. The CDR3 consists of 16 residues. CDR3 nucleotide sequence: TGTGCAAGTCGCTCCAGACGGCCCGATCAGGTTTATGGCTACACCTTC. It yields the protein CASRSRRPDQVYGYTF.

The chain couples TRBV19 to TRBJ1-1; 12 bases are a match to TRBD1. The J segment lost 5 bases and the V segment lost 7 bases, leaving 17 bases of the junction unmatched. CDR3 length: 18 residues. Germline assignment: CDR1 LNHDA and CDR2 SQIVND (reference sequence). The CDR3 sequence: CASIRTRDRGLEPTEAFF. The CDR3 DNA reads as TGTGCCAGTATTCGTACCCGGGACAGGGGGCTCGAACCGACTGAAGCTTTCTTT.

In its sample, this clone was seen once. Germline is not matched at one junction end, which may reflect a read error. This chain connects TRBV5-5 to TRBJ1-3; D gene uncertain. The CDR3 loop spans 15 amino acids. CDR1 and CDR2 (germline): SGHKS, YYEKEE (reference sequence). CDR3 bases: TGTGCCAGCAGCCGCGACCCAAACGCTGGGAACACCATATATTTT. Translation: CASSRDPNAGNTIYF.

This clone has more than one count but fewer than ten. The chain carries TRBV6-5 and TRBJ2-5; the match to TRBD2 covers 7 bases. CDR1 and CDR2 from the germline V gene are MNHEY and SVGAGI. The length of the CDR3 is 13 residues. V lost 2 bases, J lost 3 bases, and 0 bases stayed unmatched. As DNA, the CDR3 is TGTGCCAGCAGTTACGGGAGGGAAGAGACCCAGTACTTC. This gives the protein CASSYGREETQYF.

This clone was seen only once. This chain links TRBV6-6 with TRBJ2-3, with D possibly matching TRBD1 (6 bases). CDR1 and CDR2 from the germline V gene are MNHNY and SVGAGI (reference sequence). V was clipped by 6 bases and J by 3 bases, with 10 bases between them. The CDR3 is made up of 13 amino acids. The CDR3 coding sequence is TGTGCCAGCAGATGGGGGCCGACAGATACGCAGTATTTT. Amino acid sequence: CASRWGPTDTQYF.